This record looks at one T cell receptor (beta chain) sequence and its context. The antigen remains unidentified. Germline-derived CDR1 and CDR2 are SGHAT and FQNNGV. The CDR3 is made up of 14 amino acids. V was pared by 4 bases and J by 6 bases, with 14 bases between. The sample belongs to a study of shared clonotypes between healthy human individuals. Study context: CD4 naive cells filled three plates per donor, CD4 memory three, CD8 naive two and CD8 memory one.

Study results and limitations: In general, naive subsets displayed greater estimated richness than memory subsets did.

The protocol was immunoSEQ multiplex PCR, while the TCRdb copy is restricted to in-frame clones and leaves out a portion. The table shows about 1 million clones, with approximately 72% occurring only once. The chain has TRBV11-2 and TRBJ2-3, with D tentatively TRBD2 (5 bases). Specimen: memory CD4+ T cells sorted from blood. Subset denoted: CD45RA-negative fraction. This TCR derives from a man between 18 and 29 years old in good health. Here the CDR3 reads CASSWTYPVDTQYF. CDR3 nucleotide sequence: TGTGCCAGCAGCTGGACTTACCCAGTGGATACGCAGTATTTT.